Presented here are 19 T cell receptor beta chains from one specimen sequenced in a study of cytomegalovirus exposure and HLA in healthy donors. The PCR employed 60 Vbeta primers together with 13 Jbeta primers. Using immunoSEQ multiplex PCR, the repertoire was profiled, and TCRdb retains in-frame clones only, with some absent. The sample carries tens of thousands of clones, over 60% recorded once. The material sequenced was PBMCs. These receptors were taken from a woman aged 40-49 years in good health and CMV-seropositive.

The rearrangement uses TRBV6-5 and TRBJ2-7, with a weak D call TRBD2 (6 bases). The CDR3 is made up of 14 amino acids. Trimming left V 3 bases short and J 3 bases short, with 12 bases between. Germline CDR1 MNHEY, CDR2 SVGAGI. The CDR3 DNA is TGTGCCAGCAGTTATAGCGGAGAGGACTACGAGCAGTACTTC. The encoded protein is CASSYSGEDYEQYF.

This clone was detected only a few times. V gene TRBV2 combines with J gene TRBJ2-1; 7 positions agree with TRBD2. CDR3 length equals 17 residues. V gave up 6 bases and J gave up 8 bases; unmatched junction bases: 19. Germline loops: CDR1 SNHLY, CDR2 FYNNEI. The CDR3 here is CASRGGGARLTVDEQFF. In nucleotides, the CDR3 is TGTGCCAGCAGGGGCGGGGGAGCCCGCCTGACTGTAGATGAGCAGTTCTTC.

V gene TRBV28 combines with J gene TRBJ2-3, with TRBD2 as a possible D gene (7 bases). Germline loops: CDR1 MDHEN, CDR2 SYDVKM. Between the trimmed V and J ends, which lost 10 bases and 4 bases, there was a span of 21 bases. The CDR3 covers 15 residues. The DNA of the CDR3 is TGTGCCACCGAAAGGGGGGGAGCGCAAGCAGATACGCAGTATTTT. Protein product: CATERGGAQADTQYF. The full variable domain, with the rest looked up from reference TRBV28 and TRBJ2-3, is DVKVTQSSRYLVKRTGEKVFLECVQDMDHENMFWYRQDPGLGLRLIYFSYDVKMKEKGDIPEGYSVSREKKERFSLILESASTNQTSMYLCATERGGAQADTQYFGPGTRLTVL.

The V and J genes are TRBV7-2 and TRBJ1-5; D gene ambiguous. The V gene lost 1 base and the J gene lost 7 bases, with 8 bases spanning the gap. Per the germline V gene, CDR1 is SGHTA and CDR2 is FQGNSA. This CDR3 is built from 13 residues. In DNA, the CDR3 is TGTGCCAGCAGCTTAGGTGCGGGACAGCCCCAGCATTTT. It codes for CASSLGAGQPQHF.

This rearrangement joins TRBV6-1 to TRBJ2-2; D gene ambiguous. V lost 7 bases and J lost 1, with 7 bases in between. CDR3 length: 13 amino acids. CDR1 and CDR2 (germline): MNHNS, SASEGT. This CDR3 reads CASTKKNTGELFF. CDR3 in DNA: TGTGCCAGCACTAAGAAGAACACCGGGGAGCTGTTTTTT.

The J gene is TRBJ2-7, the V gene TRBV27; 7 nucleotides agree with TRBD2. Germline CDR1 and CDR2: MNHEY and SMNVEV (reference sequence). V gave up 10 bases and J gave up 1 base; unmatched junction bases: 4. The CDR3 runs to 12 residues. The CDR3 loop is CATRGGSYEQYF. CDR3 in DNA: TGTGCCACCCGGGGAGGGTCCTACGAGCAGTACTTC.

This clone appeared a few times. The J gene is TRBJ2-1, the V gene TRBV9; 8 nucleotides agree with TRBD2. V was clipped by 4 bases and J by 6 bases; unmatched bases: 24. The CDR3 loop spans 20 amino acids. Germline loops: CDR1 SGDLS, CDR2 YYNGEE. The CDR3 nucleotides are TGTGCCAGCAGCCGGGCAGGGGTTACTCCCAGCGGGAGATTAAGCAATGAGCAGTTCTTC. Protein product: CASSRAGVTPSGRLSNEQFF.

This clone was counted a single time. J is TRBJ1-2 and V is TRBV6-1; a weak D match, TRBD1 (5 bases). This CDR3 has 15 residues. Germline V gene data show CDR1 as MNHNS and CDR2 as SASEGT. V was trimmed by 7 bases and J by 0 bases, leaving 15 bases between them. The CDR3 loop is CASKPPGRANYGYTF. In nucleotides, the CDR3 is TGTGCCAGCAAGCCCCCAGGGCGAGCTAACTATGGCTACACCTTC.

The J gene is TRBJ2-6, the V gene TRBV7-2, with 11 bases lining up with TRBD1. The CDR3 runs to 17 residues. The junction had 7 bases not matched to a gene; V was cut back by 5 bases and J by 4 bases. Germline V lookup: CDR1 SGHTA, CDR2 FQGNSA. CDR3 DNA: TGTGCCAGCAGCGCCCGGGACAGGGGGTTGGGGGCCAACGTCCTGACTTTC. It codes for CASSARDRGLGANVLTF.

The chain couples TRBV9 to TRBJ2-5; 15 bases line up with TRBD2. The CDR3 is 16 amino acids. The ends lost 3 bases at V and 2 bases at J; junction bases unmatched: 2. The germline V gene has CDR1 SGDLS and CDR2 YYNGEE. CDR3 in amino acids: CASSAGLAGGQETQYF. The CDR3 nucleotides are TGTGCCAGCAGCGCAGGACTAGCGGGAGGGCAAGAGACCCAGTACTTC.

The chain links TRBV7-3 to TRBJ2-1; D ambiguous. Trimming took off 5 bases at V and 8 bases at J, with 19 bases between the two ends. CDR3 size: 15 residues. Germline CDR1 reads SGHTA; CDR2 reads FQGTGA. As DNA, the CDR3 is TGTGCCAGCAGCCTCAAGGCATGGCCCCAGGATGAGCAGTTCTTC. Its translation: CASSLKAWPQDEQFF.

The chain couples TRBV11-3 to TRBJ2-7; TRBD1 aligns across 9 bases. Per the germline V gene, CDR1 is SGHNT and CDR2 is YENEEA. CDR3 length equals 15 residues. Trimming took 5 bases from V and 2 from J; bases not matched to a gene: 7. The DNA for the CDR3 is TGTGCCAGCAGCCCGACAGGGGGGGATACCTACGAGCAGTACTTC. Translating it yields CASSPTGGDTYEQYF.

The chain couples TRBV27 to TRBJ2-7; D uncertain. The CDR3 sequence is 12 residues long. V was pared by 11 bases and J by 0 bases, with 11 bases between. Germline values: CDR1 MNHEY, CDR2 SMNVEV (reference sequence). CDR3 residues: CAQPGFSYEQYF. The CDR3 DNA reads TGTGCCCAACCGGGTTTCTCCTACGAGCAGTACTTC.

J is TRBJ1-3 and V is TRBV7-2; no clear D gene. The CDR3 runs to 15 residues. Germline-derived CDR1 and CDR2 are SGHTA and FQGNSA. V was clipped by 5 bases and J by 1 base, with 12 bases between them. In nucleotides, the CDR3 is TGTGCCAGCAGCCCAGCGATTGGTTCTGGAAACACCATATATTTT. This codes for CASSPAIGSGNTIYF.

The chain is built from TRBV11-3 and TRBJ2-7; 12 bases match TRBD2. Germline V gene data show CDR1 as SGHNT and CDR2 as YENEEA. The ends lost 5 bases at V and 3 bases at J; junction bases unmatched: 11. The CDR3 contains 17 residues. The CDR3: CASSLRLAGVGNYEQYF. Written as DNA, the CDR3 is TGTGCCAGCAGCCTGCGACTAGCGGGAGTGGGTAACTACGAGCAGTACTTC.

This clone occurred a few times. This chain joins TRBV6-6 and TRBJ2-7; TRBD2 agrees at 11 bases. The CDR3 spans 15 residues. Unmatched junction bases numbered 8, after V lost 3 bases and J lost 7 bases. Germline V gene sequence: CDR1 MNHNY, CDR2 SVGAGI (reference sequence). CDR3 coding DNA: TGTGCCAGCAGTTATCTAGCGGGAGGATCTAAAGAGCAGTACTTC. As protein: CASSYLAGGSKEQYF.

The V and J genes are TRBV9 and TRBJ2-3, with D possibly being TRBD2 (6 bases). The germline CDR1 and CDR2 sequences are SGDLS and YYNGEE. V lost 1 base to trimming and J lost 0 bases, with 9 bases between them. This CDR3 has 15 amino acids. The CDR3 region is CASSVSGVSTDTQYF. CDR3 in DNA: TGTGCCAGCAGCGTATCGGGAGTGAGCACAGATACGCAGTATTTT.

The CDR3 coding sequence is TGTGCCAGCAGTGTACAGGGTGGGACTGAAGCTTTCTTT. Residues: CASSVQGGTEAFF. This chain joins TRBV6-5 and TRBJ1-1; tentatively, D is TRBD1 (6 bases). Germline V gene sequence: CDR1 MNHEY, CDR2 SVGAGI. V was shortened by 5 bases and J by 5 bases, with 12 bases between the two germline ends. This CDR3 spans 13 amino acids.

The CDR3 loop reads CASSFAAGRETQYF. For the CDR3, the DNA is TGTGCCAGCAGCTTTGCGGCGGGACGAGAGACCCAGTACTTC. The V call is TRBV7-2, the J call TRBJ2-5, with a tentative D call TRBD2 (6 bases). CDR1 SGHTA and CDR2 FQGNSA come from the germline V gene. The CDR3 runs 14 residues. V was cut by 3 bases and J by 4 bases, with 12 bases left in between.